This T cell receptor beta chain emerged from a study of cytomegalovirus exposure and HLA in healthy donors. Across the study: Drawn from HLA-typed donors, about 85 million unique TCRs were held in an early data release. Study-level points and caveats: Reports indicated that the classifier achieved high specificity and sensitivity in diagnosing cytomegalovirus status.

Researchers ran the PCR with 60 Vbeta and 13 Jbeta primers. TCRdb's copy holds only in-frame clones and misses some; the assay was immunoSEQ multiplex PCR. Among around 140,000 clones, about two thirds were seen once, and the ten largest hold under 2.5%. Trimming left V 3 bases short and J 6 bases short, with 9 bases between. The CDR3 runs to 13 residues. CDR1 is MDHEN, CDR2 SYDVKM, per germline. Comments on this clone: What it binds is not known.

The chain has TRBV28 and TRBJ1-5, with a weak D call TRBD1 (5 bases). The TCR comes from a woman aged 55 to 70 in good health and CMV-seropositive. The source material was PBMCs. The CDR3 nucleotides are TGTGCCAGCAGTTTGAGGGGAGGTCAGCCCCAGCATTTT. It encodes CASSLRGGQPQHF.